These 29 T cell receptor beta chains were all obtained from the same sample, sequenced in a study of blood T cell repertoires in COVID-19. Here immunoSEQ multiplex PCR was the method, and the copy in TCRdb shows in-frame clones only, minus some. Here the sample spans approximately 440,000 clones, 80% to 95% being singletons. Sequenced: PBMCs or T cells enriched from blood (not recorded which). The receptors stem from a man younger than 35 who had recovered from COVID-19.

The V call is TRBV6-2 or TRBV6-3, the J call TRBJ2-7; 10 bases match TRBD1. Trimming took 6 bases from V and 5 from J; bases not matched to a gene: 10. Germline assignment: CDR1 MNHEY and CDR2 SVGEGT. The CDR3 spans 15 residues. The CDR3 reads CASSSPGTGVDEQYF. The CDR3 DNA reads TGTGCCAGCAGCTCCCCCGGGACAGGGGTCGACGAGCAGTACTTC.

This chain uses TRBV29-1 with TRBJ1-1; TRBD1 matches at 9 bases. With V trimmed by 7 bases and J by 2 bases, 11 bases remained unmatched. CDR1 is SQVTM and CDR2 is ANQGSEA in the germline V gene. This CDR3 has 15 residues. The CDR3 region has the DNA TGCAGCGCTCAACAGGGGGCTAGGCTAAACACTGAAGCTTTCTTT. This encodes CSAQQGARLNTEAFF.

The genes are TRBV28 and TRBJ1-6; D gene ambiguous. Trimming removed 7 bases from V and 3 bases from J, with 19 bases in between. There are 17 residues in the CDR3. Germline CDR1 is MDHEN and CDR2 is SYDVKM. This CDR3 is CASTPLGVLRYNSPLHF. CDR3 in DNA: TGTGCCAGCACCCCCCTCGGGGTGCTGCGCTATAATTCACCCCTCCACTTT.

The chain is built from TRBV28 and TRBJ1-2, with 8 bases lining up with TRBD1. This CDR3 region has 14 residues. Germline V lookup: CDR1 MDHEN, CDR2 SYDVKM. The V and J ends lost 3 bases and 8 bases, in that order; junction bases with no gene match: 8. The CDR3 coding sequence is TGTGCCAGCAGTTTTTTGCAGGGGGCAGGAGGCTACACCTTC. Its translation: CASSFLQGAGGYTF.

The V call is TRBV3-1 (or the pseudogene TRBV3-2), the J call TRBJ1-1; no reliable D call. This CDR3 comprises 14 residues. Trimming cost V 4 bases and J 2 bases, with 11 bases left between them. Germline V lookup: CDR1 LGHDT, CDR2 YNNKEL (reference sequence). CDR3: CASSPIEINTEAFF. The CDR3 DNA is TGTGCCAGCAGCCCCATAGAGATAAACACTGAAGCTTTCTTT.

The chain joins TRBV6-6 to TRBJ2-5; 11 bases map to TRBD2. Germline CDR1 reads MNHNY; CDR2 reads SVGAGI (reference sequence). The CDR3 totals 14 residues. V gave up 5 bases and J gave up 7 bases; unmatched junction bases: 6. In DNA form, the CDR3 reads TGTGCCAGCAGTCCACTAGCGGGGGATTGGACCCAGTACTTC. Translated: CASSPLAGDWTQYF.

The chain couples TRBV5-4 to TRBJ1-4; D is uncertain. The CDR3 has 15 amino acids. Germline assignment: CDR1 SGHNT and CDR2 YYREEE (reference sequence). V lost 4 bases and J lost 3, with 13 bases in between. The CDR3 reads CASSRIDEANEKLFF. CDR3 nucleotide sequence: TGTGCCAGCAGCCGAATAGACGAGGCTAATGAAAAACTGTTTTTT. Based on the CDR3 plus reference TRBV5-4 and TRBJ1-4, the full variable domain is ETGVTQSPTHLIKTRGQQVTLRCSSQSGHNTVSWYQQALGQGPQFIFQYYREEENGRGNFPPRFSGLQFPNYSSELNVNALELDDSALYLCASSRIDEANEKLFFGSGTQLSVL.

The V call is TRBV12-3 or TRBV12-4, the J call TRBJ1-2; 7 bases fit TRBD1. The J segment lost 2 bases and the V segment lost 6 bases, leaving 3 bases of the junction unmatched. The CDR3 consists of 13 residues. This CDR3 is CASRVTGNYGYTF. DNA of the CDR3: TGTGCCAGCAGGGTGACAGGGAACTATGGCTACACCTTC.

The sample holds one count of this clone. The gene calls are TRBV5-5 and TRBJ2-5; 11 nucleotides line up with TRBD1. Germline assignment: CDR1 SGHKS and CDR2 YYEKEE (reference sequence). The CDR3 consists of 15 residues. J was trimmed by 5 bases and V by 3 bases; bases with no gene match: 6. CDR3: CASSSRDRGTETQYF. In nucleotides, the CDR3 is TGTGCCAGCAGCTCCCGGGACAGGGGGACGGAGACCCAGTACTTC.

V and J are TRBV7-2 and TRBJ1-6, with D possibly TRBD1 on 5 matching bases. The V end was cut by 3 bases, the J end by 4 bases, with 7 bases between. The CDR3 sequence is 14 residues long. CDR1 SGHTA and CDR2 FQGNSA come from the germline V gene. The CDR3 spells CASSFPGYNSPLHF. CDR3 coding DNA: TGTGCCAGCAGCTTCCCAGGGTATAATTCACCCCTCCACTTT. Looking up the rest from reference TRBV7-2 and TRBJ1-6 gives the full variable domain: GAGVSQSPSNKVTEKGKDVELRCDPISGHTALYWYRQSLGQGLEFLIYFQGNSAPDKSGLPSDRFSAERTGGSVSTLTIQRTQQEDSAVYLCASSFPGYNSPLHFGNGTRLTVT.

This chain connects TRBV7-9 to TRBJ1-3; no clear D. The CDR3 totals 16 residues. In germline, CDR1 is SEHNR, CDR2 FQNEAQ (reference sequence). Trimming left V 0 bases short and J 0 bases short, with 9 bases between. The CDR3 reads CASSLARGFSGNTIYF. The CDR3 nucleotides are TGTGCCAGCAGCTTAGCGCGGGGATTCTCTGGAAACACCATATATTTT.

The V and J genes are TRBV6-2 or TRBV6-3 and TRBJ2-3, with 13 bases identical to TRBD2. Germline assignment: CDR1 MNHEY and CDR2 SVGEGT. The V segment lost 5 bases and the J segment 3 bases; nucleotides outside the gene matches: 8. The CDR3 totals 17 residues. CDR3 sequence (DNA): TGTGCCAGCAGTAAAGGGACTAGCGGGAAAGTTACAGATACGCAGTATTTT. Translation gives CASSKGTSGKVTDTQYF.

CDR3 sequence: CASSEGQRNQPQHF. The CDR3 bases are TGTGCCAGCAGTGAAGGACAGAGGAATCAGCCCCAGCATTTT. This chain links TRBV2 with TRBJ1-5, with D perhaps TRBD1 (5 bases). Trimming removed 1 base at V and 4 bases at J, with 8 bases between. Germline V gene data show CDR1 as SNHLY and CDR2 as FYNNEI. This CDR3 is built from 14 residues. Full variable domain (remainder filled in from reference TRBV2 and TRBJ1-5): EPEVTQTPSHQVTQMGQEVILRCVPISNHLYFYWYRQILGQKVEFLVSFYNNEISEKSEIFDDQFSVERPDGSNFTLKIRSTKLEDSAMYFCASSEGQRNQPQHFGDGTRLSIL.

The chain is built from TRBV14 and TRBJ1-4, with a tentative D call TRBD1 (5 bases). Trimming cost V 5 bases and J 11 bases, with 18 bases left between them. The germline V gene encodes CDR1 SGHDN and CDR2 FVKESK. The CDR3 contains 14 residues. CDR3 sequence (DNA): TGTGCCAGCAGCTATGACAGAAGCCAAGGGAAACTGTTTTTT. It encodes CASSYDRSQGKLFF.

The rearrangement links TRBV29-1 to TRBJ1-1; D unresolved. The CDR3 runs to 11 residues. From germline, CDR1 is SQVTM and CDR2 ANQGSEA. The germline V and J ends were trimmed by 5 bases and 3 bases, with 7 bases remaining between them. CDR3 coding DNA: TGCAGCGTTCTCGGGTACACTGAAGCTTTCTTT. It codes for CSVLGYTEAFF. The full variable domain, with the rest looked up from reference TRBV29-1 and TRBJ1-1, is SAVISQKPSRDICQRGTSLTIQCQVDSQVTMMFWYRQQPGQSLTLIATANQGSEATYESGFVIDKFPISRPNLTFSTLTVSNMSPEDSSIYLCSVLGYTEAFFGQGTRLTVV.

J is TRBJ1-1 and V is TRBV4-2; no reliable D call. CDR3 length: 13 residues. Germline assignment: CDR1 LGHNA and CDR2 YNFKEQ. V was trimmed by 0 bases and J by 4 bases, leaving 6 bases between them. The CDR3 protein is CASSQEAVTEAFF. The CDR3 DNA reads TGTGCCAGCAGCCAAGAGGCTGTCACTGAAGCTTTCTTT.

V gene TRBV12-3 or TRBV12-4 combines with J gene TRBJ1-1; 8 bases fit TRBD1. The trim removed 10 bases at V and 4 bases at J, leaving 5 bases unmatched. The CDR3 spans 12 residues. The CDR3 here is CATSGGLTEAFF. CDR3 coding DNA: TGTGCCACCTCAGGGGGCCTCACTGAAGCTTTCTTT.

The chain links TRBV7-8 to TRBJ1-2; unclear D gene. This CDR3 is built from 14 residues. V gave up 5 bases and J gave up 7 bases, with 17 bases separating them. Germline V gene sequence: CDR1 SGHVS, CDR2 FQNEAQ. The CDR3 nucleotides are TGTGCCAGCAGCCCCTCGCACAGTGATGGTGGCTACACCTTC. It encodes CASSPSHSDGGYTF.

This clone was detected once. This chain links TRBV19 with TRBJ1-2; 9 bases fit TRBD1. The CDR3 totals 16 residues. Per germline, CDR1 LNHDA and CDR2 SQIVND (reference sequence). J gave up 2 bases and V 3 bases, and 7 bases lay outside the gene matches. In DNA, the CDR3 is TGTGCCAGTAGTATGACTTGGACAGGGGCGAACTATGGCTACACCTTC. Translating it yields CASSMTWTGANYGYTF. Full variable domain (remainder filled in from reference TRBV19 and TRBJ1-2): DGGITQSPKYLFRKEGQNVTLSCEQNLNHDAMYWYRQDPGQGLRLIYYSQIVNDFQKGDIAEGYSVSREKKESFPLTVTSAQKNPTAFYLCASSMTWTGANYGYTFGSGTRLTVV.

Only a few counts were recorded for this clone. The V gene is TRBV28, the J gene TRBJ2-7; D possibly corresponds to TRBD2 (6 bases). The V and J ends lost 7 bases and 2 bases respectively, with 15 bases between them. From germline, CDR1 is MDHEN and CDR2 SYDVKM. CDR3 length: 14 amino acids. The CDR3 loop reads CASTPDYLAYEQYF. The CDR3 nucleotides are TGTGCCAGCACCCCGGACTACCTAGCCTACGAGCAGTACTTC.

Written as DNA, the CDR3 is TGTGCCAGCAGTTTCGGCGGGGGGGTCGAGCAGTACTTC. Amino acid sequence: CASSFGGGVEQYF. The J gene is TRBJ2-7, the V gene TRBV12-3 or TRBV12-4, with TRBD2 matching over 9 bases. The V and J ends lost 3 bases and 6 bases, in that order; junction bases with no gene match: 3. The CDR3 is made up of 13 amino acids.

The V call is TRBV10-2, the J call TRBJ1-1; perhaps TRBD1 as D (5 bases). V shed 8 bases and J shed 2 bases, with 12 bases lying between them. This CDR3 comprises 13 residues. Germline V lookup: CDR1 WSHSY, CDR2 SAAADI. This CDR3 reads CASHRKLNTEAFF. CDR3 DNA sequence: TGCGCCAGCCACAGGAAGTTAAACACTGAAGCTTTCTTT.

The chain couples TRBV7-8 to TRBJ2-7, with TRBD1 matching 7 bases. J was trimmed by 7 bases and V by 4 bases; bases with no gene match: 7. The V gene's germline CDR1 is SGHVS and CDR2 FQNEAQ. The CDR3 length is 13 residues. CDR3 sequence reads: CASSSHTGVEQYF. CDR3 bases: TGTGCCAGCAGCTCCCATACAGGGGTAGAGCAGTACTTC.

CDR3 DNA sequence: TGTGCCAGCAGTTTAGGGACAGAGAGGACTGAAGCTTTCTTT. Encoded protein: CASSLGTERTEAFF. This chain joins TRBV27 and TRBJ1-1; the match to TRBD1 covers 7 bases. CDR3 length: 14 residues. The V segment lost 2 bases and the J segment 5 bases; nucleotides outside the gene matches: 5. Germline assignment: CDR1 MNHEY and CDR2 SMNVEV (reference sequence).

The rearrangement uses TRBV19 and TRBJ2-7; a weak D match, TRBD2 (6 bases). Trimming left V 1 base short and J 6 bases short, with 13 bases between. This CDR3 region has 14 residues. CDR1 is LNHDA and CDR2 is SQIVND in the germline V gene (reference sequence). The CDR3 DNA is TGTGCCAGTAGTATAGGTCAGGGACTCTTCGAGCAGTACTTC. It translates to CASSIGQGLFEQYF.

V and J are TRBV2 and TRBJ1-5, with D perhaps TRBD1 (6 bases). Trimming shortened V by 8 bases and J by 2 bases, and 10 bases separated the two germline ends. The germline V gene has CDR1 SNHLY and CDR2 FYNNEI. The CDR3 contains 13 residues. CDR3 sequence (DNA): TGTGCCAGCGGGAGACAGGGCAATCAGCCCCAGCATTTT. This encodes CASGRQGNQPQHF.

This clone was recorded a few times. This chain uses TRBV9 with TRBJ1-5; no definite D call. Germline V lookup: CDR1 SGDLS, CDR2 YYNGEE. The CDR3 length is 14 residues. The V end lost 4 bases, the J end lost 4 bases, and 12 bases lay between the germline ends. CDR3 in DNA: TGTGCCAGCAGCCCCGACGGGGTGAATCAGCCCCAGCATTTT. As protein: CASSPDGVNQPQHF.

The J gene is TRBJ1-2, the V gene TRBV5-8; 10 bases align to TRBD1. Germline-derived CDR1 and CDR2 are SGHTS and YDEGEE. The CDR3 has 14 amino acids. V lost 4 bases, J lost 2 bases, and 2 bases stayed unmatched. The chain's CDR3 is CASSRGQGNYGYTF. The CDR3 bases are TGTGCCAGCAGCCGGGGACAGGGGAACTATGGCTACACCTTC.

The chain has TRBV2 and TRBJ1-6; no clear D. The CDR3 has 15 residues. V shed 8 bases and J shed 7 bases, with 18 bases lying between them. The V gene's germline CDR1 is SNHLY and CDR2 FYNNEI. The CDR3 is CASLREGGENSPLHF. In DNA form, the CDR3 reads TGTGCCAGCCTCCGGGAGGGCGGAGAGAATTCACCCCTCCACTTT.